This TCR beta chain is from a study of shared clonotypes between healthy human individuals. Study-wide results and limits: Generation probabilities were higher for clonotypes shared across all four sorted-subset donors than for unshared ones. Rarefaction analysis demonstrated incomplete sorted-subset sequencing notwithstanding large depth.

Sequencing used immunoSEQ multiplex PCR; TCRdb keeps in-frame clones, though not all of them. The table lists around 1,900,000 clones, approximately 92% of them singletons. Germline V lookup: CDR1 SGHVS, CDR2 FQNEAQ. This CDR3 has 18 residues. The ends lost 5 bases at V and 3 bases at J; junction bases unmatched: 10. As concerns this clone: The antigen is not known.

Cells designated naive CD8 were CD45RO-negative and were positively selected for CCR7, with terminally differentiated effector memory CD45RA+ cells excluded. Recent vaccinations or acute infections were absent in the healthy HIV-negative adult donors. This chain uses TRBV7-8 with TRBJ2-6; 10 bases map to TRBD1. Sequencing used naive CD8+ T cells from PBMCs. The receptor comes from a man between 18 and 29 years old in good health. Some clones in this sample may be carry-over from other donors' samples. The CDR3 region is CASSPGQGVVVGANVLTF. The CDR3 nucleotides read TGTGCCAGCAGCCCAGGACAGGGGGTTGTAGTTGGGGCCAACGTCCTGACTTTC.